Listed below are T cell receptor beta chains from one sample, sequenced in a study of radiotherapy plus CTLA-4 blockade in lung cancer. Profiling relied on immunoSEQ multiplex PCR, and the TCRdb table lists in-frame clones only, not all of them. Counted here are 81,000 or so clones, under 90% occurring once; the ten biggest clones make up about 0.79%. The sample here was peripheral blood, taken from a patient treated with radiotherapy plus ipilimumab. The receptors come from a human donor with non-small cell lung cancer who had stable disease on radiotherapy plus ipilimumab. CDR3s include the opening cysteine and the closing phenylalanine or tryptophan. The order of the fields is J gene, V gene, CDR3 protein.

J gene: TRBJ2-3; V gene: TRBV28; CDR3 protein: CASRYTGTSDFTDTQYF
J gene: TRBJ2-3; V gene: TRBV27; CDR3 protein: CASSFSSGGAGTQYF
J gene: TRBJ1-4; V gene: TRBV7-9; CDR3 protein: CASSWGQWGNGNEKLFF
J gene: TRBJ2-7; V gene: TRBV28; CDR3 protein: CASFDSSYEQYF
J gene: TRBJ2-5; V gene: TRBV5-1; CDR3 protein: CASSLAGAVETQYF
J gene: TRBJ1-5; V gene: TRBV4-2; CDR3 protein: CASSQDVGIGQPQHF
J gene: TRBJ2-5; V gene: TRBV9; CDR3 protein: CASSVTSGRGRGETQYF
J gene: TRBJ2-2; V gene: TRBV29-1; CDR3 protein: CSVGDRAGTGELFF
J gene: TRBJ1-6; V gene: TRBV5-1; CDR3 protein: CASSLRGQGKSYNSPLHF
J gene: TRBJ2-3; V gene: TRBV9; CDR3 protein: CASSAPSGGDTDTQYF
J gene: TRBJ2-5; V gene: TRBV14; CDR3 protein: CASSQGTGVIGETQYF
J gene: TRBJ2-1; V gene: TRBV5-1; CDR3 protein: CASSPGIRSVNEQFF
J gene: TRBJ2-7; V gene: TRBV18; CDR3 protein: CASSRAGQSSSYEQYF
J gene: TRBJ2-1; V gene: TRBV28; CDR3 protein: CASTPTSGRASSYNEQFF
J gene: TRBJ2-3; V gene: TRBV10-2; CDR3 protein: CASSERPGHQRNTQYF
J gene: TRBJ1-1; V gene: TRBV6-1; CDR3 protein: CASRSGEYGTEAFF
J gene: TRBJ2-3; V gene: TRBV9; CDR3 protein: CASSVMGGSTDTQYF
J gene: TRBJ1-3; V gene: TRBV15; CDR3 protein: CATSDLGGGSSGNTIYF
J gene: TRBJ1-3; V gene: TRBV30; CDR3 protein: CAWGTGRTSSGNTIYF
J gene: TRBJ1-1; V gene: TRBV7-2; CDR3 protein: CASSLRGTSGTEAFF
J gene: TRBJ2-3; V gene: TRBV11-1; CDR3 protein: CASSLTDTQYF
J gene: TRBJ2-5; V gene: TRBV27; CDR3 protein: CASRLGRREETQYF
J gene: TRBJ2-2; V gene: TRBV5-1; CDR3 protein: CASGGRGLDGELFF
J gene: TRBJ1-3; V gene: TRBV7-8; CDR3 protein: CASSSRLNTGNTIYF
J gene: TRBJ1-1; V gene: TRBV6-1; CDR3 protein: CASRWDGQNTEAFF
J gene: TRBJ2-3; V gene: TRBV7-2; CDR3 protein: CASSLTPLNTQYF
J gene: TRBJ2-3; V gene: TRBV29-1; CDR3 protein: CSVASTDTQYF
J gene: TRBJ2-7; V gene: TRBV13; CDR3 protein: CASSPRRGLAEAPYEQYF
J gene: TRBJ1-2; V gene: TRBV4-1; CDR3 protein: CASSQGAGVFYGYTF
J gene: TRBJ1-2; V gene: TRBV25-1; CDR3 protein: CASSEGGGYTF
J gene: TRBJ1-6; V gene: TRBV2; CDR3 protein: CASSGGRSNSPLHF
J gene: TRBJ2-2; V gene: TRBV5-8; CDR3 protein: CASSYYRGQGWGELFF
J gene: TRBJ2-5; V gene: TRBV28; CDR3 protein: CASRVLGSAKETQYF
J gene: TRBJ2-2; V gene: TRBV30; CDR3 protein: CAWSRRAGELFF
J gene: TRBJ1-2; V gene: TRBV25-1; CDR3 protein: CASSGGLNILAYGYTF
J gene: TRBJ1-6; V gene: TRBV6-1; CDR3 protein: CASSEHSIDSPLHF
J gene: TRBJ2-5; V gene: TRBV2; CDR3 protein: CASSTDRRQETQYF
J gene: TRBJ1-5; V gene: TRBV19; CDR3 protein: CASTVNGVNQPQHF
J gene: TRBJ1-4; V gene: TRBV7-8; CDR3 protein: CASSLAPLTNEKLFF
J gene: TRBJ1-1; V gene: TRBV30; CDR3 protein: CAWSKTVNTEAFF
J gene: TRBJ2-7; V gene: TRBV7-8; CDR3 protein: CASSLVVTYEQYF
J gene: TRBJ1-5; V gene: TRBV28; CDR3 protein: CASSLTGGNQPQHF
J gene: TRBJ2-5; V gene: TRBV11-2; CDR3 protein: CASSPQETQYF
J gene: TRBJ1-4; V gene: TRBV9; CDR3 protein: CASSVGGSEKLFF
J gene: TRBJ2-1; V gene: TRBV9; CDR3 protein: CASSVISGRALHEQFF
J gene: TRBJ1-1; V gene: TRBV28; CDR3 protein: CASSEPWTGEDTEAFF
J gene: TRBJ2-1; V gene: TRBV6-4; CDR3 protein: CASSGGTHNEQFF
J gene: TRBJ2-5; V gene: TRBV7-6; CDR3 protein: CASSLRDSEILTTQYF
J gene: TRBJ2-7; V gene: TRBV5-1; CDR3 protein: CASSLGYRGYEQYF